The rows below give T cell receptor beta chains drawn from one sample of a study of blood T cell repertoires in COVID-19. Repertoires were generated with immunoSEQ multiplex PCR, while TCRdb's copy carries only in-frame clones and drops some. This table has about 250,000 clones, approximately 90% appearing once. The sequenced material came from PBMCs or T cells enriched from blood (not recorded which). The receptor source for this set is a woman between 45 and 65 years old who had recovered from COVID-19. Both conserved end residues are part of each CDR3. The D gene is left open where the match is weak. Size tells how often a clone was seen (once, few, many) or the class of an expanded clone, and some rows leave it out.

clone size	V gene	J gene	D gene	CDR3 DNA	CDR3 protein
NA	TRBV5-6	TRBJ1-3	NA	TGTGCCAGCAGCATACAAGCGACAGTTGGAAACACCATATATTTT	CASSIQATVGNTIYF
NA	TRBV28	TRBJ2-7	NA	TGTGCCAGCAGTTTGGAACTAGCCATCTACGAGCAGTACTTC	CASSLELAIYEQYF
NA	TRBV6-5	TRBJ1-5	TRBD1	TGTGCCGCTACGGGACAGGGGATCAACAATCAGCCCCAGCATTTT	CAATGQGINNQPQHF
NA	TRBV18	TRBJ2-2	TRBD1	TGTGCCAGCTCACCTACGACAGGGATCGGGGAGCTGTTTTTT	CASSPTTGIGELFF
NA	TRBV2	TRBJ2-2	TRBD1	TGTGCCAGCAACCCGGGACAGGGGAACACCGGGGAGCTGTTTTTT	CASNPGQGNTGELFF
once	TRBV7-2	TRBJ2-1	TRBD2	TGTGCCAGCAGCTCATCGGGCGCGGGAGGGGCCTACAATGAGCAGTTCTTC	CASSSSGAGGAYNEQFF
NA	TRBV7-2	TRBJ2-2	NA	TGTGCCAGCAGCTTAAGGGAGCAGTACACCGGGGAGCTGTTTTTT	CASSLREQYTGELFF
once	TRBV2	TRBJ1-3	TRBD1	TGTGCCAGCAGTGGACAGGGGAGAAACACCATATATTTT	CASSGQGRNTIYF
once	TRBV5-1	TRBJ2-1	TRBD1	TGCGCCAGCACCTACAGGGGCTCCTACAATGAGCAGTTCTTC	CASTYRGSYNEQFF
NA	TRBV30	TRBJ2-7	TRBD1	TGTGCCTGGAGTGAGCCGCGACAGGGGAAGTCCTACGAGCAGTACTTC	CAWSEPRQGKSYEQYF
once	TRBV19	TRBJ2-1	TRBD2	TGTGCCAGTAGTATTGGAAGCGGGAGGGACAATGAGCAGTTCTTC	CASSIGSGRDNEQFF
NA	TRBV9	TRBJ2-3	TRBD2	TGTGCCCCCCGCGCCCGGGGGGGGGAAATAAGCACAGATACGCAGTATTTT	CAPRARGGEISTDTQYF
NA	TRBV28	TRBJ1-5	NA	TGTGCCAGCAGCGAGGGTACTCAGCCCCAGCATTTT	CASSEGTQPQHF
NA	TRBV6-5	TRBJ1-5	NA	TGTGCCAGCAGTTATGACGGGACTTTCAATCAGCCCCAGCATTTT	CASSYDGTFNQPQHF
NA	TRBV7-3	TRBJ1-6	NA	TGTGCCAGCAGCGAGGGCGGTAATTCACCCCTCCACTTT	CASSEGGNSPLHF
NA	TRBV24-1	TRBJ2-2	NA	TGTGCCACTAGGACACCCCACACCGGGGAGCTGTTTTTT	CATRTPHTGELFF
NA	TRBV4-1	TRBJ2-2	NA	TGCGCCAGCAGCCAAGCTAGTGGCGGGGAGCTGTTTTTT	CASSQASGGELFF
NA	TRBV6-2/TRBV6-3	TRBJ2-7	NA	TGTGCCAGCAGCCTCCGTAGGGAGGACTACGAGCAGTACTTC	CASSLRREDYEQYF
NA	TRBV10-3	TRBJ2-3	NA	TGTGCCATCAGTGAGCTGGGGCGCGGCACAGATACGCAGTATTTT	CAISELGRGTDTQYF
NA	TRBV20-1	TRBJ2-3	NA	TGCAGTGCTAGTGTCCGGAGCACTCCCACAGATACGCAGTATTTT	CSASVRSTPTDTQYF
NA	TRBV25-1	TRBJ1-1	NA	TGTGCCAGCAGCCAACAGGAACTAACTGAAGCTTTCTTT	CASSQQELTEAFF
NA	TRBV9	TRBJ1-4	NA	TGTGCCAGCAGCCCCCATGGGAGTTCGCAGGAAAAACTGTTTTTT	CASSPHGSSQEKLFF
few	TRBV5-1	TRBJ2-1	TRBD2	TGCGCCAGCAGCTCCCAACCGGGACTAGCGGGAGGCGAGCAGTTCTTC	CASSSQPGLAGGEQFF
few	TRBV28	TRBJ1-2	TRBD1	TGTTCCCAGGGGACAGGAGATGGCTACACCTTC	CSQGTGDGYTF
NA	TRBV7-7	TRBJ2-1	TRBD2	TGTGCTAGCAGCCCCGGCGGGGCGGGAGGTTACAATGAGCAGTTCTTC	CASSPGGAGGYNEQFF